The rows below give T cell receptor beta chains drawn from one sample of a study of quantifying T cell responses using KT2 cells. TCRdb re-called the UMI-ligation and nested PCR reads with MiXCR, one entry per CDR3 protein. The sample carries about 33,000 distinct CDR3 sequences, 9% to 12% recorded once. The source material was PBMCs spiked with cells of the T cell clone KT2. The origin of the receptors is a human donor. The CDR3 runs from the conserved cysteine through the conserved F or W. A D gene is named only where the DNA matches it firmly. Size values are once, few and many counts, or a class for expanded clones, and some rows have none.

TRBJ1-5,NA,NA,TRBV13,CASSAGGRPQHF,TGTGCCAGCAGCGCCGGTGGAAGACCCCAGCATTTT
TRBJ1-6,NA,many,TRBV7-2,CASSPYASSPLHF,TGTGCCAGCAGCCCATATGCCTCTTCACCCCTCCACTTT
TRBJ2-7,NA,few,TRBV3-1,CASSQDPADHYEQYF,TGTGCCAGCAGCCAAGACCCCGCAGACCACTACGAGCAGTACTTC
TRBJ2-7,NA,NA,TRBV4-2,CASSQGSDGSYEQYF,TGTGCCAGCAGCCAAGGATCAGACGGCTCCTACGAGCAGTACTTC
TRBJ1-5,TRBD1,NA,TRBV5-6,CASSLGQGSNQPQHF,TGTGCCAGCAGCTTAGGACAGGGAAGCAATCAGCCCCAGCATTTT
TRBJ1-2,NA,NA,TRBV4-1,CASSQENSGNSGYTF,TGCGCCAGCAGCCAAGAGAACTCAGGGAACTCTGGCTACACCTTC
TRBJ2-1,TRBD1,many,TRBV29-1,CSVGVTGYEQFF,TGCAGCGTGGGGGTGACAGGGTATGAGCAGTTCTTC
TRBJ2-1,NA,few,TRBV14,CASSHPTDPSYNEQFF,TGTGCCAGCAGCCACCCGACAGACCCCTCCTACAATGAGCAGTTCTTC
TRBJ2-1,NA,NA,TRBV19,CASSIVGLEQFF,TGTGCCAGTAGTATAGTCGGGCTTGAGCAGTTCTTC
TRBJ2-1,TRBD1,few,TRBV11-2,CASSPLGQGGYNEQFF,TGTGCCAGCAGCCCCCTAGGACAGGGAGGCTACAATGAGCAGTTCTTC
TRBJ2-7,NA,few,TRBV18,CASSPLTDYEQYF,TGTGCCAGCTCACCTTTGACAGACTACGAGCAGTACTTC
TRBJ1-4,TRBD1,many,TRBV7-9,CASRAGQGSEKLFF,TGTGCCAGCAGGGCCGGACAGGGTAGCGAAAAACTGTTTTTT
TRBJ1-6,NA,NA,TRBV7-2,CASSLESRDYNSPLHF,TGTGCCAGCAGCTTAGAATCCAGGGACTATAATTCACCCCTCCACTTT
TRBJ1-5,NA,many,TRBV12-5,CASGLGWEHQPQHF,TGTGCTAGTGGTTTGGGCTGGGAACATCAGCCCCAGCATTTT
TRBJ2-5,TRBD2,few,TRBV6-1,CASSEGLAGEETQYF,TGTGCCAGCAGTGAGGGACTAGCGGGGGAGGAGACCCAGTACTTC
TRBJ1-4,NA,many,TRBV2,CASSVSWAGEEKLFF,TGTGCCAGCAGCGTCTCGTGGGCAGGGGAGGAAAAACTGTTTTTT
TRBJ2-3,NA,few,TRBV2,CASVYTDTQYF,TGTGCCAGCGTATACACAGATACGCAGTATTTT
TRBJ2-7,TRBD1,many,TRBV3-1,CASSQIGTGDYEQYF,TGTGCCAGCAGCCAGATCGGGACAGGGGACTACGAGCAGTACTTC